Detailed here is one TCR beta chain. The target antigen is unknown. These data are taken from a study of T cells in Graves' hyperthyroidism and ophthalmopathy. Germline V gene sequence: CDR1 SGHVS, CDR2 FQNEAQ. V was pared by 5 bases and J by 5 bases, with 9 bases of the junction left unmatched. The CDR3 is 15 amino acids. Patients were excluded because of uncontrolled infection, other autoimmune disease, pregnancy or lactation. The source of the PBMCs was approximately 9.5 ml of fresh peripheral blood. TCR beta CDR3 sequences were amplified from RNA transcripts. Using the HTBI primer set, a first-round RT-PCR was run on the TCR CDR3. One entry per CDR3 protein, called by TCRdb with MiXCR from the multiplex PCR reads. Here the sample spans fewer than 450,000 distinct CDR3 sequences, about 15% being singletons. Study results and limitations: Appearing also in blood were most of the thyroid clonotypes expanded above 0.001. Researchers report that a 13 V-J model separated ophthalmopathy from stable hyperthyroidism.

Sequenced sample: blood. This rearrangement joins TRBV7-8 to TRBJ2-3; TRBD1 agrees at 8 bases. This sequence was found in a woman in her twenties or thirties with Graves' hyperthyroidism that later progressed to Graves' ophthalmopathy. The CDR3 DNA reads as TGTGCCAGCAGCCCACACAGACAGGGGAGAGATACGCAGTATTTT. It specifies CASSPHRQGRDTQYF. The variable domain in full, with the rest retrieved from reference TRBV7-8 and TRBJ2-3, is GAGVSQSPRYKVAKRGQDVALRCDPISGHVSLFWYQQALGQGPEFLTYFQNEAQLDKSGLPSDRFFAERPEGSVSTLKIQRTQQEDSAVYLCASSPHRQGRDTQYFGPGTRLTVL.